Presented here are 22 T cell receptor beta chains from one specimen sequenced in a study of graft-versus-host responses after intestinal transplantation. Their cognate antigens are unknown. Clones were read by immunoSEQ multiplex PCR, and TCRdb kept only the in-frame ones, dropping some. The sample records more than 100,000 clones, 95% being singletons. The sequenced sample was unstimulated CD8+ T cells sorted from spleen or lymph node cells, obtained before intestinal transplant. These receptors were obtained from a human donor who received an intestinal transplant.

With regard to this clone: Other DNA sequences of this sample code for an identical CDR3. The rearrangement uses TRBV27 and TRBJ2-7, with TRBD1 matching over 11 bases. The CDR3 is 14 residues long. The trim removed 6 bases at V and 2 bases at J, leaving 3 bases unmatched. The germline CDR1 and CDR2 sequences are MNHEY and SMNVEV (reference sequence). This CDR3 reads CASSPGQGAYEQYF. The CDR3 region has the DNA TGTGCCAGCAGCCCGGGACAGGGGGCCTACGAGCAGTACTTC.

The rearrangement joins TRBV4-1 to TRBJ2-3; a weak D match, TRBD2 (5 bases). Trimming shortened V by 1 base and J by 0 bases, and 8 bases separated the two germline ends. The CDR3 contains 15 residues. Germline V gives CDR1 MGHRA, CDR2 YSYEKL. This CDR3 reads CASSQVLASTDTQYF. CDR3 nucleotide sequence: TGCGCCAGCAGCCAAGTGCTAGCTAGCACAGATACGCAGTATTTT.

The V gene is TRBV9, the J gene TRBJ2-5; 14 bases map to TRBD2. The J call may not be correct, given that the DNA end is closer to TRBJ2-7. CDR3 length: 16 amino acids. Germline V gene lookup returns CDR1 SGDLS and CDR2 YYNGEE. This CDR3 reads CASSPQTSGRAYEQYF. CDR3 DNA sequence: TGTGCCAGCAGCCCCCAGACTAGCGGGAGGGCCTACGAGCAGTACTTC.

The J gene is TRBJ2-7, the V gene TRBV19; 8 nucleotides match TRBD2. The CDR3 has 15 amino acids. V lost 6 bases, J lost 2 bases, and 9 bases stayed unmatched. Germline CDR1 and CDR2: LNHDA and SQIVND (reference sequence). CDR3 in DNA: TGTGCCAGTAGGCTCGAGGGACTAGGGGCCTACGAGCAGTACTTC. It yields the protein CASRLEGLGAYEQYF. Using reference TRBV19 and TRBJ2-7 for the parts outside the CDR3, the full variable domain is DGGITQSPKYLFRKEGQNVTLSCEQNLNHDAMYWYRQDPGQGLRLIYYSQIVNDFQKGDIAEGYSVSREKKESFPLTVTSAQKNPTAFYLCASRLEGLGAYEQYFGPGTRLTVT.

The V gene is TRBV5-6, the J gene TRBJ2-5; 9 positions agree with TRBD1. Germline V CDR1 and CDR2: SGHDT, YYEEEE. The CDR3 runs to 15 residues. The ends lost 2 bases at V and 4 bases at J; junction bases unmatched: 6. CDR3 sequence (DNA): TGTGCCAGCAGCTTACAGGGGGCGGCGGGAGAGACCCAGTACTTC. This sequence encodes CASSLQGAAGETQYF.

The sample holds a few counts of this clone. The chain combines TRBV7-9 with TRBJ1-1; TRBD1 agrees at 9 bases. This CDR3 is built from 12 residues. From germline, CDR1 is SEHNR and CDR2 FQNEAQ (reference sequence). Losses at the gene ends were 6 bases for V and 4 bases for J; bases not matched to a gene: 0. The CDR3 spells CASRTGGTEAFF. DNA for the CDR3: TGTGCCAGCAGGACAGGGGGCACTGAAGCTTTCTTT. Drawing the rest from reference TRBV7-9 and TRBJ1-1, the complete variable domain is DTGVSQNPRHKITKRGQNVTFRCDPISEHNRLYWYRQTLGQGPEFLTYFQNEAQLEKSRLLSDRFSAERPKGSFSTLEIQRTEQGDSAMYLCASRTGGTEAFFGQGTRLTVV.

J is TRBJ2-7 and V is TRBV27; D may match TRBD1 or TRBD2 (5 bases each). CDR3 length: 14 residues. V gave up 4 bases and J gave up 0 bases, with 10 bases separating them. Germline lookup yields CDR1 MNHEY and CDR2 SMNVEV (reference sequence). CDR3: CASSSGPGSYEQYF. The CDR3 DNA reads as TGTGCCAGCAGTTCGGGACCTGGCTCCTACGAGCAGTACTTC.

V usage is TRBV9 and J usage is TRBJ2-5, with TRBD2 matching over 15 bases. The length of the CDR3 is 13 residues. J was trimmed by 11 bases and V by 4 bases; bases with no gene match: 3. Germline V gene lookup returns CDR1 SGDLS and CDR2 YYNGEE. CDR3 sequence: CASSLGTSGRQYF. CDR3 DNA sequence: TGTGCCAGCAGCCTCGGGACTAGCGGGAGGCAGTACTTC.

The rearrangement joins TRBV10-3 to TRBJ2-6; the D gene is possibly TRBD1 (7 bases). The germline V and J ends were trimmed by 2 bases and 0 bases, with 11 bases remaining between them. Germline V CDR1 and CDR2: ENHRY, SYGVKD. This CDR3 contains 17 residues. The CDR3 loop reads CAISEPGGTSGANVLTF. For the CDR3, the DNA is TGTGCCATCAGTGAGCCAGGGGGGACCTCTGGGGCCAACGTCCTGACTTTC.

The rearrangement joins TRBV6-1 to TRBJ2-4, with 12 bases matching TRBD1. V gave up 4 bases and J gave up 8 bases; unmatched junction bases: 12. CDR3 length: 17 residues. The germline gives CDR1 MNHNS, CDR2 SASEGT. The CDR3 sequence: CASSAWDRGRFLDIQYF. CDR3 coding DNA: TGTGCCAGCAGTGCCTGGGACAGGGGGCGCTTTCTTGACATTCAGTACTTC.

The V and J genes are TRBV10-3 and TRBJ2-1; TRBD1 is a possible D gene (6 bases). CDR3 length: 13 amino acids. Trimming removed 7 bases at V and 1 base at J, with 8 bases between. Germline values: CDR1 ENHRY, CDR2 SYGVKD. Here the CDR3 DNA reads TGTGCCATCACAGGGGATTCCTACAATGAGCAGTTCTTC. As protein: CAITGDSYNEQFF.

The rearrangement joins TRBV4-1 to TRBJ2-7, with 12 bases fitting TRBD2. Germline V gene sequence: CDR1 MGHRA, CDR2 YSYEKL. V gave up 3 bases and J gave up 3 bases; unmatched junction bases: 3. CDR3 length equals 15 residues. CDR3 sequence reads: CASSQVLAGGYEQYF. The CDR3 bases are TGCGCCAGCAGCCAGGTACTAGCGGGGGGCTACGAGCAGTACTTC.

This clone was observed a single time. The gene calls are TRBV5-1 and TRBJ1-1; a weak D match, TRBD1 (5 bases). Germline V gene data show CDR1 as SGHRS and CDR2 as YFSETQ. This CDR3 contains 14 residues. V lost 7 bases, J lost 3 bases, and 16 bases lay in between. This CDR3 reads CASHERGEDTEAFF. The CDR3 coding sequence is TGCGCCAGCCACGAGAGGGGTGAGGACACTGAAGCTTTCTTT.

The J gene is TRBJ2-7, the V gene TRBV28, with 9 bases matching TRBD2. Germline V gene data show CDR1 as MDHEN and CDR2 as SYDVKM. The CDR3 is 17 amino acids. The J segment lost 3 bases and the V segment lost 4 bases, leaving 13 bases of the junction unmatched. The CDR3 bases are TGTGCCAGCAGTTCCTCAACTCGACTAGCGGACCACTACGAGCAGTACTTC. It yields the protein CASSSSTRLADHYEQYF.

This clone was seen just once. The chain uses TRBV18 and TRBJ1-5, with D maybe TRBD1 (5 bases). CDR3 length: 18 amino acids. Trimming stripped 2 bases from V and 0 bases from J, with 17 bases between. From germline, CDR1 is KGHSH and CDR2 LQKENI. CDR3 protein: CASSPTILWGNSNQPQHF. Here the CDR3 DNA reads TGTGCCAGCTCACCAACGATTCTTTGGGGGAATAGCAATCAGCCCCAGCATTTT.

This chain links TRBV9 with TRBJ2-1; 8 nucleotides align to TRBD2. The trim removed 3 bases at V and 4 bases at J, leaving 9 bases unmatched. This CDR3 spans 16 amino acids. Germline V CDR1 and CDR2: SGDLS, YYNGEE. The CDR3 here is CASSGISGAVYNEQFF. The CDR3 DNA is TGTGCCAGCAGCGGAATTAGCGGGGCGGTATACAATGAGCAGTTCTTC.

The rearrangement joins TRBV5-6 to TRBJ2-1; the D gene could be TRBD1 or TRBD2 (5 bases each). Germline V CDR1 and CDR2: SGHDT, YYEEEE. V gave up 0 bases and J gave up 2 bases, with 9 bases separating them. This CDR3 contains 15 residues. CDR3 bases: TGTGCCAGCAGCTTGGAGAGGGGTCCCTACAATGAGCAGTTCTTC. Amino acids: CASSLERGPYNEQFF.

This rearrangement joins TRBV5-1 to TRBJ1-5, with D hard to call. The CDR3 covers 14 residues. Germline CDR1 is SGHRS and CDR2 is YFSETQ. The V end lost 4 bases, the J end lost 3 bases, and 11 bases lay between the germline ends. The chain's CDR3 is CASSEDPYNQPQHF. The CDR3, as DNA: TGCGCCAGCAGCGAGGACCCCTACAATCAGCCCCAGCATTTT.

The V gene is TRBV27, the J gene TRBJ2-5; TRBD2 matches 12 bases. TRBJ2-7 explains the end of the DNA better; the J call may be wrong. The germline V gene has CDR1 MNHEY and CDR2 SMNVEV (reference sequence). The length of the CDR3 is 16 residues. The CDR3 coding sequence is TGTGCCAGCAGTCTTCTAGCGGGAGGGACCCCCTACGAGCAGTACTTC. Protein sequence: CASSLLAGGTPYEQYF.

On this clone itself: The junction departs from germline at one end; a sequencing error may be responsible. V usage is TRBV7-7 and J usage is TRBJ2-2; 9 nucleotides align to TRBD1. CDR3 length: 16 amino acids. Germline values: CDR1 SSHAT, CDR2 FNYEAQ (reference sequence). CDR3 nucleotide sequence: TGTGCTAGCAGCCTCACAGGGGGCGTCGGGACCGGGGAGCTGTTTTTT. This gives the protein CASSLTGGVGTGELFF.

This clone was seen only once. This chain connects TRBV19 to TRBJ2-7; 10 nucleotides line up with TRBD1. CDR1 and CDR2 (germline): LNHDA, SQIVND (reference sequence). The CDR3 has 16 residues. V lost 6 bases, J lost 2 bases, and 10 bases stayed unmatched. This chain's CDR3 is CASSQLTGGAPYEQYF. DNA of the CDR3: TGTGCCAGTAGCCAACTGACAGGGGGCGCCCCCTACGAGCAGTACTTC. The full variable domain, rest sourced from reference TRBV19 and TRBJ2-7, is DGGITQSPKYLFRKEGQNVTLSCEQNLNHDAMYWYRQDPGQGLRLIYYSQIVNDFQKGDIAEGYSVSREKKESFPLTVTSAQKNPTAFYLCASSQLTGGAPYEQYFGPGTRLTVT.

This clone was recorded once. The chain couples TRBV28 to TRBJ2-1; no clear D. The V gene lost 9 bases and the J gene lost 4 bases, with 7 bases spanning the gap. This CDR3 contains 11 residues. The germline gives CDR1 MDHEN, CDR2 SYDVKM. This chain's CDR3 is CASDTYNEQFF. CDR3 DNA: TGTGCCAGTGACACTTACAATGAGCAGTTCTTC.